What follows are 2 T cell receptor beta chains derived from one specimen sequenced in a study of T cell responses to AZD1222 COVID-19 vaccine. Method: immunoSEQ multiplex PCR; TCRdb's copy keeps in-frame clones and lacks some. The data contain 30,000 to 35,000 clones, just over 85% of them singletons. Sequenced here: peripheral blood, sampled 28 days after the second AZD1222 dose. These receptors came from an adult who received the AZD1222 COVID-19 vaccine.

This chain connects TRBV5-4 to TRBJ1-3, with no clear D. There are 12 residues in the CDR3. Trimming stripped 4 bases from V and 2 bases from J, with 4 bases between. Per germline, CDR1 SGHNT and CDR2 YYREEE (reference sequence). CDR3 DNA: TGTGCCAGCAGCCCCCCTGGAAACACCATATATTTT. This gives the protein CASSPPGNTIYF.

The chain carries TRBV5-8 and TRBJ1-4; D is perhaps TRBD1 (6 bases). The V end lost 4 bases, the J end lost 2 bases, and 9 bases lay between the germline ends. Germline-derived CDR1 and CDR2 are SGHTS and YDEGEE. There are 14 residues in the CDR3. The CDR3 sequence is CASSTGRTNEKLFF. DNA for the CDR3: TGTGCCAGCAGCACAGGGAGGACTAATGAAAAACTGTTTTTT.